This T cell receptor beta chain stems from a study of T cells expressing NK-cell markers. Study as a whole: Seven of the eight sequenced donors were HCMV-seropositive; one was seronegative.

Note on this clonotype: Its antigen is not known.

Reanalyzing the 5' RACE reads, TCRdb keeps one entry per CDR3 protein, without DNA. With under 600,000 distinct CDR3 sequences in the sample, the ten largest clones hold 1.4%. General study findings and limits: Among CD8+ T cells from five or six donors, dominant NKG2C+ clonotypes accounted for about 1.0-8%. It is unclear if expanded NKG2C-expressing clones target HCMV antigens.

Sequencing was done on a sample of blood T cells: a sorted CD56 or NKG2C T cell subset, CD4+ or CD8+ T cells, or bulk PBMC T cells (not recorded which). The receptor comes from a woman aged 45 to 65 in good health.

The CDR3 here is CASSPDLSSGELFF. V usage is TRBV7-9 and J usage is TRBJ2-2. The V gene's germline CDR1 is SEHNR and CDR2 FQNEAQ (reference sequence). The CDR3 runs to 14 residues.